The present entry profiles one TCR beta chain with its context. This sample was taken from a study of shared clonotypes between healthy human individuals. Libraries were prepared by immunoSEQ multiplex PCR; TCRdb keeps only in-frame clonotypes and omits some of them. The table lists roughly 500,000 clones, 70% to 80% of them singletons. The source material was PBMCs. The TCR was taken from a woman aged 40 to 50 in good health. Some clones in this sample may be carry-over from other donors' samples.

CDR3 region: CASSLGVTSGRGHITGELFF. CDR3 in DNA: TGCGCCAGCAGCTTAGGGGTGACTAGCGGGAGGGGACATATCACCGGGGAGCTGTTTTTT. The chain uses TRBV4-1 and TRBJ2-2; 14 bases align to TRBD2. This CDR3 spans 20 amino acids. Looked up from germline, CDR1 is MGHRA and CDR2 is YSYEKL. Germline trimming cut 5 bases from V and 4 bases from J; bases unmatched to any gene: 15.